A single sample is the source of the 3 T cell receptor beta chains below, sequenced in a study of human T cells and chemical hapten exposure. Sample time point: patch test 3, about 24 weeks after DPC sensitization. Specified treatment: therapeutic diphenylcyclopropenone sensitization with weekly scalp DPC. A single record per CDR3 protein comes from TCRdb applying MiXCR to the RACE reads. The sample has tens of thousands of distinct CDR3 sequences, 10% to 11% seen once. The sequenced sample was whole blood, obtained in connection with sensitization to the hapten diphenylcyclopropenone (DPC). The receptors shown here come from a woman in her fifties or sixties with alopecia areata. Some clones in this sample may be carry-over from other donors' samples.

This clonotype was seen a handful of times. The chain employs TRBV5-1 and TRBJ1-4, with TRBD1 matching 7 bases. V was clipped by 4 bases and J by 3 bases; unmatched bases: 3. Germline V gene sequence: CDR1 SGHRS, CDR2 YFSETQ. CDR3 length equals 14 residues. CDR3 nucleotides: TGCGCCAGCAGCACCGGGACAGCTAATGAAAAACTGTTTTTT. Translating it yields CASSTGTANEKLFF.

This clonotype has a handful of counts. The rearrangement links TRBV12-3 or TRBV12-4 to TRBJ1-1; D remains unclear. Trimming shortened V by 1 base and J by 4 bases, and 7 bases separated the two germline ends. This CDR3 contains 13 residues. CDR3 bases: TGTGCCAGCAGTTTAGAGCTGGGCACTGAAGCTTTCTTT. Translating gives CASSLELGTEAFF.

There are a few counts of this clonotype. The CDR3 DNA reads TGCGCCAGCAGCGACAGCTCTGGAAACACCATATATTTT. Amino acid sequence: CASSDSSGNTIYF. The chain combines TRBV5-1 with TRBJ1-3; the D gene is possibly TRBD1 (5 bases). The V and J ends lost 4 bases and 0 bases respectively, with 5 bases between them. Germline CDR1 and CDR2: SGHRS and YFSETQ. This CDR3 has 13 residues.